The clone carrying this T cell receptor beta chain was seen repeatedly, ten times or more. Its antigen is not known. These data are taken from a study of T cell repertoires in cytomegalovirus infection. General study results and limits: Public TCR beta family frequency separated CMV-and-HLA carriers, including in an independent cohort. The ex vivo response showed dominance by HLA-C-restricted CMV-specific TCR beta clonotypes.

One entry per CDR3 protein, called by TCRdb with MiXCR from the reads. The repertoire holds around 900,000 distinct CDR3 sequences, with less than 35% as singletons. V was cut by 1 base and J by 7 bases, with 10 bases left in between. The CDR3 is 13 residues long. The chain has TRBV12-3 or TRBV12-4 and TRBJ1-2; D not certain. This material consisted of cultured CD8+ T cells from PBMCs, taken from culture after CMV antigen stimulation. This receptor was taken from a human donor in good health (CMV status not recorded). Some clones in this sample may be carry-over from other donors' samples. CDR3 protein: CASSLGRDAGYTF. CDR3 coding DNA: TGTGCCAGCAGTTTAGGGAGGGATGCTGGCTACACCTTC.